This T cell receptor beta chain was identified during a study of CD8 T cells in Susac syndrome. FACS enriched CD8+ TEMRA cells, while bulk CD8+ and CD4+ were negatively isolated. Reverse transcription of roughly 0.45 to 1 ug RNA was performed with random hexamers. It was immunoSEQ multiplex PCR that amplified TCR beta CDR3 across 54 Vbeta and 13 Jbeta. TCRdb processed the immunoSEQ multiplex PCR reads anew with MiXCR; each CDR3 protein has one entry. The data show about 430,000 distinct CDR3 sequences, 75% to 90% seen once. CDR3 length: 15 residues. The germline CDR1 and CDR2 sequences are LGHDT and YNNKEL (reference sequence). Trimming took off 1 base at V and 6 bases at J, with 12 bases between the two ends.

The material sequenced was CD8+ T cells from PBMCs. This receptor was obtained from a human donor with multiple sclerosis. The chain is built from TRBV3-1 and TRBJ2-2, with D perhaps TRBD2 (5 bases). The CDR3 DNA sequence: TGTGCCAGCAGCCAAGTGGGAGAACACGCCGGGGAGCTGTTTTTT. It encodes CASSQVGEHAGELFF.